These T cell receptor beta chains were read from a single sample in a study of T cells in Graves' hyperthyroidism and ophthalmopathy. MiXCR was run by TCRdb on the multiplex PCR reads, yielding one entry per CDR3 protein. The top ten hold 8.9% of the sample, which has roughly 800,000 distinct CDR3 sequences, 38% seen once. Sequenced sample: blood. The receptors derive from a man aged 18 to 29 with Graves' hyperthyroidism. The CDR3 runs from the conserved cysteine through the conserved F or W. Each record gives: clone size, V gene, D gene, J gene, CDR3 DNA, CDR3 protein. D genes are given only for firm matches. A clone size is listed for some rows: how often the clone was seen (once, few, many), or a class if it is expanded.

clone_size: few
v_call: TRBV6-5
d_call: -
j_call: TRBJ1-2
cdr3_nt: TGTGCCAGCAGTGAGAGTCCAGCCAACTATGGCTACACCTTC
cdr3_aa: CASSESPANYGYTF

clone_size: many
v_call: TRBV2
d_call: TRBD2
j_call: TRBJ2-7
cdr3_nt: TGTGCCAGCAGGGGGACTATGGCGTACGAGCAGTACTTC
cdr3_aa: CASRGTMAYEQYF

clone_size: many
v_call: TRBV7-9
d_call: -
j_call: TRBJ1-5
cdr3_nt: TGTGCCAGCAGCCAAATAGGGAATCAGCCCCAGCATTTT
cdr3_aa: CASSQIGNQPQHF

clone_size: many
v_call: TRBV2
d_call: -
j_call: TRBJ1-4
cdr3_nt: TGTGCCAGCAGTACAGGGTCAACTAATGAAAAACTGTTTTTT
cdr3_aa: CASSTGSTNEKLFF

clone_size: few
v_call: TRBV7-8
d_call: TRBD2
j_call: TRBJ2-7
cdr3_nt: TGTGCCAGCAGCCCCCCGGGACTAGCGGGAGTCGACGAGCAGTACTTC
cdr3_aa: CASSPPGLAGVDEQYF

clone_size: many
v_call: TRBV29-1
d_call: -
j_call: TRBJ2-5
cdr3_nt: TGCAGCGTTGGGGGGATAGGAGAGACCCAGTACTTC
cdr3_aa: CSVGGIGETQYF

clone_size: few
v_call: TRBV12-3/TRBV12-4
d_call: TRBD2
j_call: TRBJ2-5
cdr3_nt: TGTGCCAGCAGCTTAGGACTAGCGGGGGGTCTGACCCAGTACTTC
cdr3_aa: CASSLGLAGGLTQYF

clone_size: many
v_call: TRBV10-3
d_call: -
j_call: TRBJ2-5
cdr3_nt: TGTGCCATCAGTGAGTCGATGGGGGCCTGGGAGACCCAGTACTTC
cdr3_aa: CAISESMGAWETQYF

clone_size: -
v_call: TRBV7-9
d_call: -
j_call: TRBJ2-2
cdr3_nt: TGTGCCAGCAGCCACCTAGGGGAGCTGTTTTTT
cdr3_aa: CASSHLGELFF

clone_size: few
v_call: TRBV12-3/TRBV12-4
d_call: -
j_call: TRBJ1-1
cdr3_nt: TGTGCCAGCAGTTTTCGGTGGAACACTGAAGCTTTCTTT
cdr3_aa: CASSFRWNTEAFF

clone_size: -
v_call: TRBV12-3/TRBV12-4
d_call: TRBD1
j_call: TRBJ2-2
cdr3_nt: TGTGCCAGCAAAGCCCCAGGGGGCACCGGGGAGCTGTTTTTT
cdr3_aa: CASKAPGGTGELFF

clone_size: -
v_call: TRBV29-1
d_call: -
j_call: TRBJ1-1
cdr3_nt: TGCAGCGTTGAACGGCTAGCGGGAGGAGGGGCTTTCTTT
cdr3_aa: CSVERLAGGGAFF

clone_size: -
v_call: TRBV9
d_call: -
j_call: TRBJ2-3
cdr3_nt: TGTGCCAGCGGGGGAGATACGCAGTATTTT
cdr3_aa: CASGGDTQYF

clone_size: few
v_call: TRBV6-5
d_call: -
j_call: TRBJ1-1
cdr3_nt: TGTGCCAGCAGTTACTCGGGTGGCCCCACTGAAGCTTTCTTT
cdr3_aa: CASSYSGGPTEAFF

clone_size: few
v_call: TRBV9
d_call: -
j_call: TRBJ2-7
cdr3_nt: TGTGCCAGCAGCTCTCTTACTCCCTACGAGCAGTACTTC
cdr3_aa: CASSSLTPYEQYF

clone_size: -
v_call: TRBV7-2
d_call: -
j_call: TRBJ1-4
cdr3_nt: TGCGCCAGCAGCCAAGACCTGAATGAAAAACTGTTTTTT
cdr3_aa: CASSQDLNEKLFF

clone_size: -
v_call: TRBV4-1
d_call: -
j_call: TRBJ1-5
cdr3_nt: TGCGCCAGCAGCCAAGACGCAGTTAGCAATCAGCCCCAGCATTTT
cdr3_aa: CASSQDAVSNQPQHF

clone_size: -
v_call: TRBV20-1
d_call: -
j_call: TRBJ2-3
cdr3_nt: TGCAGTGCTAGAGTGCTAGGCACAGATACGCAGTATTTT
cdr3_aa: CSARVLGTDTQYF

clone_size: many
v_call: TRBV7-2
d_call: TRBD1
j_call: TRBJ2-6
cdr3_nt: TGTGCCAGCAGCTTACCGGGACAGGGGGCGCGTGGGGCCAACGTCCTGACTTTC
cdr3_aa: CASSLPGQGARGANVLTF

clone_size: -
v_call: TRBV20-1
d_call: TRBD1
j_call: TRBJ1-2
cdr3_nt: TGCAGTGCTTTCCAGGACAGGGTGCCTGGCTACACCTTC
cdr3_aa: CSAFQDRVPGYTF

clone_size: -
v_call: TRBV20-1
d_call: -
j_call: TRBJ1-1
cdr3_nt: TGCAGTGTCCACGAGCGACTGCAGAACACTGAAGCTTTCTTT
cdr3_aa: CSVHERLQNTEAFF

clone_size: -
v_call: TRBV9
d_call: -
j_call: TRBJ2-7
cdr3_nt: TGTGCCAGCAGCGTAGGAGGTAGCGGAGAATACGAGCAGTACTTC
cdr3_aa: CASSVGGSGEYEQYF

clone_size: few
v_call: TRBV5-1
d_call: TRBD2
j_call: TRBJ2-2
cdr3_nt: TGCGCCAGCAGCTTACAGACTAGCGGGAGTGCCGGGGAGCTGTTTTTT
cdr3_aa: CASSLQTSGSAGELFF

clone_size: -
v_call: TRBV6-5
d_call: TRBD1
j_call: TRBJ1-1
cdr3_nt: TGTGCCAGCAGTAGCCTGGGACAGATGAACACTGAAGCTTTCTTT
cdr3_aa: CASSSLGQMNTEAFF

clone_size: -
v_call: TRBV14
d_call: -
j_call: TRBJ2-5
cdr3_nt: TGTGCCAGCAGCCAACTCCGGACAGTCGGAAAGACCCAGTACTTC
cdr3_aa: CASSQLRTVGKTQYF

clone_size: few
v_call: TRBV7-2
d_call: -
j_call: TRBJ2-5
cdr3_nt: TGTGCCAGCAGCTTATCAAGTGGGTCCGAGACCCAGTACTTC
cdr3_aa: CASSLSSGSETQYF

clone_size: many
v_call: TRBV2
d_call: -
j_call: TRBJ1-4
cdr3_nt: TGTGCCAGCAGCCCCGAGGCTGAAAAACTGTTTTTT
cdr3_aa: CASSPEAEKLFF

clone_size: many
v_call: TRBV10-3
d_call: -
j_call: TRBJ2-7
cdr3_nt: TGTGCCATCAACTCCGGGGACTCCTACGAGCAGTACTTC
cdr3_aa: CAINSGDSYEQYF

clone_size: once
v_call: TRBV19
d_call: -
j_call: TRBJ1-6
cdr3_nt: TGTGCCAGCTCACCACGTCACCCCCTTTCGGAGAATTCACCCCTCCACTTT
cdr3_aa: CASSPRHPLSENSPLHF

clone_size: once
v_call: TRBV20-1
d_call: -
j_call: TRBJ1-1
cdr3_nt: TGCAGTGCTCGTTGGGGTATTGAGCCCACTGAAGCTTTCTTT
cdr3_aa: CSARWGIEPTEAFF

clone_size: -
v_call: TRBV7-9
d_call: -
j_call: TRBJ1-2
cdr3_nt: TGTGCCAGCAGCTTAATGGGGGAAAACTATGGCTACACCTTC
cdr3_aa: CASSLMGENYGYTF

clone_size: -
v_call: TRBV2
d_call: TRBD1
j_call: TRBJ1-5
cdr3_nt: TGTGCCAGCAGTACAGGGGGAATTTCTCAGCCCCAGCATTTT
cdr3_aa: CASSTGGISQPQHF

clone_size: few
v_call: TRBV20-1
d_call: -
j_call: TRBJ1-1
cdr3_nt: TGCAGTGTCGAATGGGGGACTGAAGCTTTCTTT
cdr3_aa: CSVEWGTEAFF

clone_size: few
v_call: TRBV5-5
d_call: -
j_call: TRBJ1-5
cdr3_nt: TGTGCCAGCAGCTTGGTGACATCAGATAGCAATCAGCCCCAGCATTTT
cdr3_aa: CASSLVTSDSNQPQHF

clone_size: -
v_call: TRBV20-1
d_call: -
j_call: TRBJ1-3
cdr3_nt: TGCAGTGCGCTTCTCCGGGGATCGGGAAACACCATATATTTT
cdr3_aa: CSALLRGSGNTIYF

clone_size: few
v_call: TRBV12-3/TRBV12-4
d_call: -
j_call: TRBJ1-2
cdr3_nt: TGTGCCAGCAGTTTCGACAGATCAGGCTATGGCTACACCTTC
cdr3_aa: CASSFDRSGYGYTF

clone_size: few
v_call: TRBV9
d_call: TRBD1
j_call: TRBJ1-1
cdr3_nt: TGTGCCAGCTTCCCCCCGGGACAGGGTAGGAACACTGAAGCTTTCTTT
cdr3_aa: CASFPPGQGRNTEAFF

clone_size: few
v_call: TRBV30
d_call: -
j_call: TRBJ1-1
cdr3_nt: TGTGCCTGGACGATAAGGGGCGCTGGGGCTTTCTTT
cdr3_aa: CAWTIRGAGAFF

clone_size: -
v_call: TRBV5-8
d_call: -
j_call: TRBJ1-6
cdr3_nt: TGTGCCAGCAGCTTACCAGGATCTTATAATTCACCCCTCCACTTT
cdr3_aa: CASSLPGSYNSPLHF

clone_size: many
v_call: TRBV12-3/TRBV12-4
d_call: -
j_call: TRBJ1-2
cdr3_nt: TGTGCCACTAGATTGAACTATGGCTACACCTTC
cdr3_aa: CATRLNYGYTF

clone_size: many
v_call: TRBV7-6
d_call: -
j_call: TRBJ1-1
cdr3_nt: TGTGCCAGCAGCTTATTGGCGAACACTGAAGCTTTCTTT
cdr3_aa: CASSLLANTEAFF

clone_size: -
v_call: TRBV7-2
d_call: TRBD1
j_call: TRBJ2-5
cdr3_nt: TGTGCCAGCAGCAAAGCCGGGACAGGGGGGACGGAGACCCAGTACTTC
cdr3_aa: CASSKAGTGGTETQYF

clone_size: -
v_call: TRBV7-6
d_call: -
j_call: TRBJ2-7
cdr3_nt: TGTGCCAGCAGCTTAGTGGGCCGCGGCGGGGGCTCGTACGAGCAGTACTTC
cdr3_aa: CASSLVGRGGGSYEQYF